The T cell receptor beta chain under discussion was sequenced for a study of T-cell reconstitution after alpha-beta-depleted transplantation in children. CDR1 is DFQATT and CDR2 is SNEGSKA in the germline V gene (reference sequence). CDR3 length: 16 amino acids. A remark on this clonotype: Mismatch with germline at one junction end may stem from a read error.

Library preparation (for TCRbeta) was performed with unique molecular identifiers. TCRdb re-called the PCR reads through MiXCR, storing one row per CDR3 protein. The table records a few hundred thousand distinct CDR3 sequences, 11% of them present only once. This material consisted of peripheral blood, taken 180 days after TCRalphabeta/CD19-depleted stem cell transplant. This TCR was sampled from a male patient aged 2-10 years who had a stem cell transplant for chronic granulomatous disease, so the T cells may come from the graft donor. The chain has TRBV20-1 and TRBJ2-1, with 7 bases that match TRBD2. For the CDR3, the DNA is TGCTGTGCTCCCAATGCCCGGGACTACAGCTACAATGAGCAGTTCTTC. Protein: CCAPNARDYSYNEQFF.